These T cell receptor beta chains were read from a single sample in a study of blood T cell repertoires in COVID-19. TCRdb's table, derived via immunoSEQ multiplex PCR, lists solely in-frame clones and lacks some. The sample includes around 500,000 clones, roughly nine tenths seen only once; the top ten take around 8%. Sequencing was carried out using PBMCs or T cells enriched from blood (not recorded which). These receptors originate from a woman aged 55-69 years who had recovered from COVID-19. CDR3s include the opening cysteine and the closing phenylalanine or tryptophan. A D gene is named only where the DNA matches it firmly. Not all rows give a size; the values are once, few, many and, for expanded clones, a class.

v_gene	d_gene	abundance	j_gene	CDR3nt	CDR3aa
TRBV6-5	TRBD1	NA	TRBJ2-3	TGTGCCAGCAGTTTCAGACAGGGAGATAGCACAGATACGCAGTATTTT	CASSFRQGDSTDTQYF
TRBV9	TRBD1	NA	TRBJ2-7	TGTGCCAGCAGCGTAAGCAGGGGGTTATCCTACGAGCAGTACTTC	CASSVSRGLSYEQYF
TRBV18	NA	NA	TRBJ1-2	TGTGCCAGCTCACCAAGGGCAGGGGATGGCTACACCTTC	CASSPRAGDGYTF
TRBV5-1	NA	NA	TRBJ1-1	TGCGCCAGCAGCCTCAGGGTCGGGAGGACTGAAGCTTTCTTT	CASSLRVGRTEAFF
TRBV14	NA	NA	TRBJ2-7	TGTGCCAGCAGCCTCCGACATGGGCCCGTGGGCCTCGACTACGAGCAGTACTTC	CASSLRHGPVGLDYEQYF
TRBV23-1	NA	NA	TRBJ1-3	TGCGCCAGCAGTCATTCGGGTAGAGGAAACACCATATATTTT	CASSHSGRGNTIYF
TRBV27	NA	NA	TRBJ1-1	TGTGCCAGCAGTTTGTGGTCGACAGGTGAAGCTTTCTTT	CASSLWSTGEAFF
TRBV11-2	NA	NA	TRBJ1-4	TGTGCCAGCAGCTTATCATGGGGGCGCCCTAATGAAAAACTGTTTTTT	CASSLSWGRPNEKLFF
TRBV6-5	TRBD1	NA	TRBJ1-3	TGTGCCAGCAGGGGACAGGGATGGGGAAACACCATATATTTT	CASRGQGWGNTIYF
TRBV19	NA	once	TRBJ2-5	TGTGCCAGTAGTTGGTCGTCAGGGCGGACGGAGACCCAGTACTTC	CASSWSSGRTETQYF
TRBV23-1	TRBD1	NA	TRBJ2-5	TGCGCCAGCAGTCAACGGGACAGGGAGGGGGAGACCCAGTACTTC	CASSQRDREGETQYF
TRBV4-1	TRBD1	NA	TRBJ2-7	TGCGCCAGCAGCCCCGCCGGGACAGGGTCCTACGAGCAGTACTTC	CASSPAGTGSYEQYF